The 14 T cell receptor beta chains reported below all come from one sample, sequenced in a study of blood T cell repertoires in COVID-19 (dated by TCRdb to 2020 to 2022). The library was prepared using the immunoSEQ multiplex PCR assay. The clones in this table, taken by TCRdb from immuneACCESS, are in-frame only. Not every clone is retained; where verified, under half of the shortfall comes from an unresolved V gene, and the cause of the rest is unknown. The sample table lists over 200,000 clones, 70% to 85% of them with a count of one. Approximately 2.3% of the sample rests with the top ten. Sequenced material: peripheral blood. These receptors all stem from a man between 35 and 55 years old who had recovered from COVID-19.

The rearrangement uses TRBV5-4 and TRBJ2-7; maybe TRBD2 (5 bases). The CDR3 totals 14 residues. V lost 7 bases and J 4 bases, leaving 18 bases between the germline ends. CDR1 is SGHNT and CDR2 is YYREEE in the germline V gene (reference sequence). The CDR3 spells CASQKRSDNYEQYF. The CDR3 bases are TGTGCCAGCCAAAAGCGGTCCGATAATTACGAGCAGTACTTC.

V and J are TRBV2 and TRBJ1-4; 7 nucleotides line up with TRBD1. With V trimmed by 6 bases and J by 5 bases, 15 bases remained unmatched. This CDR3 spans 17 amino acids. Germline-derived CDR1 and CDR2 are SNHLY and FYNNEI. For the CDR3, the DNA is TGTGCCAGCAGCAAAACGCCACCGGGGACAGAGAATGAAAAACTGTTTTTT. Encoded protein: CASSKTPPGTENEKLFF.

DNA of the CDR3: TGCGCCAGCAGCCAAGATGGGGCTAGCGACAATGAGCAGTTCTTC. It is translated as CASSQDGASDNEQFF. The V call is TRBV4-1, the J call TRBJ2-1, with D possibly TRBD2 on 6 matching bases. Germline lookup yields CDR1 MGHRA and CDR2 YSYEKL. The V end lost 0 bases, the J end lost 5 bases, and 11 bases lay between the germline ends. CDR3 size: 15 residues.

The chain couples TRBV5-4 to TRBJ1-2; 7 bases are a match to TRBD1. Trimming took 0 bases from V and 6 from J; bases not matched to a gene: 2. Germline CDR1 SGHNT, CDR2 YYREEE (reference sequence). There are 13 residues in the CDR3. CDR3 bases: TGTGCCAGCAGCTTGGGGCAGGGGGATGGCTACACCTTC. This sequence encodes CASSLGQGDGYTF.

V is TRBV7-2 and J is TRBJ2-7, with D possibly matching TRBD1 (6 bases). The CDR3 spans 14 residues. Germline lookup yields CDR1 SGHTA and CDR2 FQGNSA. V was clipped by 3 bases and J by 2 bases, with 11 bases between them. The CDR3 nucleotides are TGTGCCAGCAGCTTTCAGGGGTTAACCTACGAGCAGTACTTC. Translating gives CASSFQGLTYEQYF.

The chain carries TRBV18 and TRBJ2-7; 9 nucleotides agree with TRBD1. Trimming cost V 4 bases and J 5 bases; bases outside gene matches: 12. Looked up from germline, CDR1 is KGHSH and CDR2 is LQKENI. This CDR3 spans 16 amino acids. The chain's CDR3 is CASSRNLQGAGDEQYF. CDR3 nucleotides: TGTGCCAGCTCACGGAATTTACAGGGGGCAGGGGACGAGCAGTACTTC.

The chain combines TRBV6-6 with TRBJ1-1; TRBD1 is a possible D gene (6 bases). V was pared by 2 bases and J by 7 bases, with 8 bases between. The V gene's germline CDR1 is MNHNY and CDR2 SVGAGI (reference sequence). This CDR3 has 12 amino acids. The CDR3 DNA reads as TGTGCCAGCAGTTACCCGGACAGTGAAGCTTTCTTT. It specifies CASSYPDSEAFF.

Here the CDR3 DNA reads TGCGCCAGCAGCTCCTTGCGGGGGGCGGGTGGAGAGCAGTACTTC. Translation gives CASSSLRGAGGEQYF. The V call is TRBV5-1, the J call TRBJ2-7; 8 nucleotides line up with TRBD2. There are 15 residues in the CDR3. The junction had 12 bases not matched to a gene; V was cut back by 3 bases and J by 7 bases. Per the germline V gene, CDR1 is SGHRS and CDR2 is YFSETQ. Complete variable domain (other parts from reference TRBV5-1 and TRBJ2-7): KAGVTQTPRYLIKTRGQQVTLSCSPISGHRSVSWYQQTPGQGLQFLFEYFSETQRNKGNFPGRFSGRQFSNSRSEMNVSTLELGDSALYLCASSSLRGAGGEQYFGPGTRLTVT.

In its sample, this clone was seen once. The CDR3 nucleotides are TGTGCCTGGAGTGTGGGACTAGCCAATGAGCAGTTCTTC. It is translated as CAWSVGLANEQFF. This chain links TRBV30 with TRBJ2-1; 9 nucleotides align to TRBD2. Germline loops: CDR1 GTSNPN, CDR2 SVGIG (reference sequence). CDR3 size: 13 residues. Germline trimming cut 0 bases from V and 6 bases from J; bases unmatched to any gene: 0.

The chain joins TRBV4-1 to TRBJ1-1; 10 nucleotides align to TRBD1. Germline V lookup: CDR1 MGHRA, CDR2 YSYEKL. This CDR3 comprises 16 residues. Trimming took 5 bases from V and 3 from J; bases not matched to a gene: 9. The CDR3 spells CASSARQGARDTEAFF. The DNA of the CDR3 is TGCGCCAGCAGCGCCCGACAGGGGGCACGCGACACTGAAGCTTTCTTT.

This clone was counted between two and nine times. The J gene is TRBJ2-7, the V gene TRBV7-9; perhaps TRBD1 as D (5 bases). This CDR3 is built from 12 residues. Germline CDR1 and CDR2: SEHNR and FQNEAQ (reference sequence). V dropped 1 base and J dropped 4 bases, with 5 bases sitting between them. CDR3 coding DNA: TGTGCCAGCAGCTTAGGACAGTACGAGCAGTACTTC. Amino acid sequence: CASSLGQYEQYF. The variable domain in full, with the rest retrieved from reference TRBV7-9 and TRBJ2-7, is DTGVSQNPRHKITKRGQNVTFRCDPISEHNRLYWYRQTLGQGPEFLTYFQNEAQLEKSRLLSDRFSAERPKGSFSTLEIQRTEQGDSAMYLCASSLGQYEQYFGPGTRLTVT.

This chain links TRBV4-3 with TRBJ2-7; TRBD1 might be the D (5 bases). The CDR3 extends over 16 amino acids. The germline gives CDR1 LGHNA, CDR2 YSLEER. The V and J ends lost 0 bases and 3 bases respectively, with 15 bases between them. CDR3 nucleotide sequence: TGCGCCAGCAGCCAAGATCGGTGGCAGGGAAACTACGAGCAGTACTTC. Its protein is CASSQDRWQGNYEQYF.

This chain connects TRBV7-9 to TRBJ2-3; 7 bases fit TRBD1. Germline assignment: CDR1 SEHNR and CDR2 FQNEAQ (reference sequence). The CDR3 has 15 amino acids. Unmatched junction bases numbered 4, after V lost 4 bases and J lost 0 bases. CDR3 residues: CASSYQGDSTDTQYF. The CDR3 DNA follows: TGTGCCAGCAGCTACCAGGGGGATAGCACAGATACGCAGTATTTT.

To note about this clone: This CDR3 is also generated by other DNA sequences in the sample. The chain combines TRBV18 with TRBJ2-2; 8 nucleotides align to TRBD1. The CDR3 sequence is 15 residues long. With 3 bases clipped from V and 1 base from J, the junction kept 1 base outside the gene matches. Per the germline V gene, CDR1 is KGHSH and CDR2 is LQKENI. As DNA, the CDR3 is TGTGCCAGCTCACCCGGACAGGGGAACACCGGGGAGCTGTTTTTT. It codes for CASSPGQGNTGELFF. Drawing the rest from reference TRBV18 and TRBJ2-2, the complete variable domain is NAGVMQNPRHLVRRRGQEARLRCSPMKGHSHVYWYRQLPEEGLKFMVYLQKENIIDESGMPKERFSAEFPKEGPSILRIQQVVRGDSAAYFCASSPGQGNTGELFFGEGSRLTVL.